These 4 T cell receptor beta chains originate from one sample sequenced in a study of T cell changes during pregnancy in multiple sclerosis (dated by TCRdb to about 2019). Receptor libraries were prepared by the immunoSEQ multiplex PCR assay. The source is immuneACCESS, and TCRdb retained only in-frame sequences with V and J called. Part of the clones is not carried over; for the studies checked, unresolved V genes explain less than half of this, and the remainder is unexplained. This sample gives under 65,000 clones in total; more than 75% of them show up just once. Approximately 3% of the sample is in the top ten clones. The sequences come from peripheral blood, collected in the first trimester of pregnancy. These receptor sequences come from a female donor in good health, enrolled as a control in a pregnancy study.

V usage is TRBV27 and J usage is TRBJ2-5; tentatively, D is TRBD2 (5 bases). Germline V gene data show CDR1 as MNHEY and CDR2 as SMNVEV (reference sequence). V lost 10 bases to trimming and J lost 0 bases, with 18 bases between them. CDR3 length: 15 residues. The CDR3 sequence is CAILPGLPYQETQYF. The CDR3 nucleotides are TGTGCCATCCTCCCCGGACTTCCGTACCAAGAGACCCAGTACTTC.

The genes are TRBV11-2 and TRBJ2-2; 7 nucleotides align to TRBD1. The CDR3 totals 18 residues. The V gene's germline CDR1 is SGHAT and CDR2 FQNNGV. V lost 3 bases and J lost 3; bases outside the gene matches: 13. The CDR3 loop is CASSLGAGGGRDTGELFF. The CDR3 DNA reads TGTGCCAGCAGCTTGGGCGCAGGGGGTGGTCGTGACACCGGGGAGCTGTTTTTT.

The chain recombines TRBV11-3 with TRBJ1-3; 9 bases are a match to TRBD1. This CDR3 contains 14 residues. V trimming: 7 bases; J trimming: 4 bases; junction bases outside the gene matches: 5. The germline CDR1 and CDR2 sequences are SGHNT and YENEEA. The CDR3 loop reads CASNTGGSGNTIYF. CDR3 DNA: TGTGCCAGCAACACAGGGGGCAGCGGAAACACCATATATTTT.

This clone was detected only once. V usage is TRBV5-1 and J usage is TRBJ2-5; a weak D match, TRBD2 (5 bases). This CDR3 has 14 residues. The V and J ends lost 2 bases and 3 bases respectively, with 11 bases between them. Germline V gene data show CDR1 as SGHRS and CDR2 as YFSETQ. DNA for the CDR3: TGCGCCAGCAGCTTTGGACGGGAAAAAGAGACCCAGTACTTC. Protein sequence: CASSFGREKETQYF.